This T cell receptor (beta chain) is drawn from a study of blood T cell repertoires in COVID-19. Study background: The United States, Italy and Spain were the sources of the acute and convalescent COVID-19 samples. In each case, the material was cDNA or gDNA derived from T cells, B-cell-depleted T cells, or PBMCs.

Authors' analysis steps: Estimates of nucleated cell counts were drawn from the amplification of reference gene primers. The protocol was immunoSEQ multiplex PCR, while the TCRdb copy is restricted to in-frame clones and leaves out a portion. V, J and clone size are taken as reported in that table, and D and trimming were inferred from the DNA itself. The sample yields around 310,000 clones, around 90% seen once. J was trimmed by 4 bases and V by 2 bases; bases with no gene match: 10. The CDR3 is made up of 16 amino acids. Germline loops: CDR1 SEHNR, CDR2 FQNEAQ (reference sequence). This TCR was sampled from a woman in her thirties or forties with COVID-19, enrolled during active disease. Sequencing was carried out using peripheral blood. V and J are TRBV7-9 and TRBJ1-2, with 7 bases fitting TRBD1. The DNA of the CDR3 is TGTGCCAGCAGCTTATCCCCCCCGACAGGGAGCTATGGCTACACCTTC. Translated, it gives CASSLSPPTGSYGYTF.